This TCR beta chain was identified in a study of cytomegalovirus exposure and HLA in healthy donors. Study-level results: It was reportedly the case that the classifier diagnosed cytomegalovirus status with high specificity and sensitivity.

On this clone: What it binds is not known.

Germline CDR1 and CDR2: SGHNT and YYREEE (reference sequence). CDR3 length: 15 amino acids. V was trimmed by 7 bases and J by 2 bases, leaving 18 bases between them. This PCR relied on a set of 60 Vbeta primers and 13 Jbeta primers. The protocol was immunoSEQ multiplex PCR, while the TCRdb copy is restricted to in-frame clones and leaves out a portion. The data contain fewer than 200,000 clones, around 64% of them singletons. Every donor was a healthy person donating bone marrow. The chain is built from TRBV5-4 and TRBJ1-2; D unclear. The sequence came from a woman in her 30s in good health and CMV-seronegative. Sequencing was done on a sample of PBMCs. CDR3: CASGSEGAQNYGYTF. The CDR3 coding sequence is TGTGCCAGCGGGAGTGAAGGTGCGCAGAACTATGGCTACACCTTC.